This TCR beta chain was sequenced in a study of cytomegalovirus exposure and HLA in healthy donors. The V end was cut by 1 base, the J end by 4 bases, with 11 bases between. Germline lookup yields CDR1 SGHRS and CDR2 YFSETQ. There are 14 residues in the CDR3. PCR employed 60 Vbeta and 13 Jbeta primers. Repertoires were generated with immunoSEQ multiplex PCR, while TCRdb's copy carries only in-frame clones and drops some. This table holds 150,000 to 200,000 clones, roughly 70% found once. Study conclusions and caveats: Clonal expansion, a later analysis showed, was greater in HLA-associated TCR beta chains than in equally common others.

Details on this clone: Antigen unknown.

The receptor's source is a male donor in good health and CMV-seronegative. Sequencing was carried out using PBMCs. The chain joins TRBV5-1 to TRBJ1-2; no definite D call. The DNA of the CDR3 is TGCGCCAGCAGCTTGCTCTGGGGAGGCTATGGCTACACCTTC. It yields the protein CASSLLWGGYGYTF.